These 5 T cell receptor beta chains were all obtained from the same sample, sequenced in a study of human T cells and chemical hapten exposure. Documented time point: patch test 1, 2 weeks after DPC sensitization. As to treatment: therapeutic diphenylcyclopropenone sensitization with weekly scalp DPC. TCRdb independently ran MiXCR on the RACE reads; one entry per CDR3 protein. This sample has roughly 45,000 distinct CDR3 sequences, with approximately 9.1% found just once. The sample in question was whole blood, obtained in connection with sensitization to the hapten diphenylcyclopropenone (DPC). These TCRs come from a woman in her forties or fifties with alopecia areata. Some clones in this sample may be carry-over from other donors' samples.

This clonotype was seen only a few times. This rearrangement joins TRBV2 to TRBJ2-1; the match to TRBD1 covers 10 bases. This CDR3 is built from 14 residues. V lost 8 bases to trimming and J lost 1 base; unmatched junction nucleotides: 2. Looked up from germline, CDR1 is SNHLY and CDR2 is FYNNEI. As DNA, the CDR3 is TGTGCCAGCCGGGACAGGGGATCCTACAATGAGCAGTTCTTC. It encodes CASRDRGSYNEQFF.

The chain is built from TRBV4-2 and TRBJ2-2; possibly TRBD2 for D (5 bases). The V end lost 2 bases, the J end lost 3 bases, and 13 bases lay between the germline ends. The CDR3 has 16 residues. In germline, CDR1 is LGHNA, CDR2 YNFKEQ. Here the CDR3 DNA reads TGTGCCAGCAGCCAATTGGACGAGGGATACACCGGGGAGCTGTTTTTT. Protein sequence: CASSQLDEGYTGELFF.

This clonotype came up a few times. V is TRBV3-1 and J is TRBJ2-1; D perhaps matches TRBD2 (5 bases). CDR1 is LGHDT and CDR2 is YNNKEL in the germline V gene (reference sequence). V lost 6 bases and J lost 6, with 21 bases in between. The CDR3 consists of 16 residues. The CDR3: CASSESGSHPINEQFF. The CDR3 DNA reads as TGTGCCAGCAGTGAGAGCGGCTCCCATCCAATCAATGAGCAGTTCTTC.

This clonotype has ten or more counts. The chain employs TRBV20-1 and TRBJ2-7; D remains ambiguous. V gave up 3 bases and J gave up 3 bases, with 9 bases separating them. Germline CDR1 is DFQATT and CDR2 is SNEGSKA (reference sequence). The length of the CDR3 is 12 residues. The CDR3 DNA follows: TGCAGTGCTAGTGGGAATAGCTACGAGCAGTACTTC. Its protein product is CSASGNSYEQYF.

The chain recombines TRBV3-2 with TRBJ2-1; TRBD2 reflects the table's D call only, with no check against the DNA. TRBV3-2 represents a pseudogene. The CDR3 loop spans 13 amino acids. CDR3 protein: CASSQAVSPEQFF. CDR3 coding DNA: TGTGCCAGCAGCCAAGCGGTCAGTCCCGAGCAGTTCTTC.